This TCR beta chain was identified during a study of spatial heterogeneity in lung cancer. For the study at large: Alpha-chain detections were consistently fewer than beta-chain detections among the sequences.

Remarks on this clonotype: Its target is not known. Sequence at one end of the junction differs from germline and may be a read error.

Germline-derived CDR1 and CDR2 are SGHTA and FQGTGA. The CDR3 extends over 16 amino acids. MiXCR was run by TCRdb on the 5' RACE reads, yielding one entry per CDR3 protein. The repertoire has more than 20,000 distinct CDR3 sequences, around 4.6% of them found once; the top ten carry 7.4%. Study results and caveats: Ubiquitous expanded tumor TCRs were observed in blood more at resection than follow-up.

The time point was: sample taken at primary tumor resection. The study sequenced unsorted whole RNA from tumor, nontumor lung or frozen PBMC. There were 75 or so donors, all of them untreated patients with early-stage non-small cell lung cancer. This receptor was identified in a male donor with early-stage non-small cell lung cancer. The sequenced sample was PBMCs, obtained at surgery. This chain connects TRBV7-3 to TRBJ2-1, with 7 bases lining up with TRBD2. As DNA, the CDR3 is TGTACCAGCAGCTTAACGCCTAGCGGAACCTTCAATGAGCAGTTCTTC. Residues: CTSSLTPSGTFNEQFF.